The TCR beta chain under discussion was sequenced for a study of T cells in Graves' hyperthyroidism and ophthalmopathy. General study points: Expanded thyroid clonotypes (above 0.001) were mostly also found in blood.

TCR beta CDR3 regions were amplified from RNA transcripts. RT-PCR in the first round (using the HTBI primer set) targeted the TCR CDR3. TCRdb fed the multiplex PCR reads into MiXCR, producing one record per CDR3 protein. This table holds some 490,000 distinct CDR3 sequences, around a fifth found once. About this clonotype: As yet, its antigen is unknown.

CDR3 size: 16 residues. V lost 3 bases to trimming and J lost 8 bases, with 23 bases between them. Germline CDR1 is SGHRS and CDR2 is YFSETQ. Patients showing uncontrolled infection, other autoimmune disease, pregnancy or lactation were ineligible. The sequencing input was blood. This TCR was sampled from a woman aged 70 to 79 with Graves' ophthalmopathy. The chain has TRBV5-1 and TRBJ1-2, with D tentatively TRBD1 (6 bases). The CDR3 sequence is CASSSQGAGATRGYTF. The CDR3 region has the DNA TGCGCCAGCAGCTCCCAAGGTGCGGGGGCGACGAGAGGCTACACCTTC.